The rows below give T cell receptor beta chains drawn from one sample of a study of chemoradiotherapy in HPV16-positive cancers. Clones were read by immunoSEQ multiplex PCR, and TCRdb kept only the in-frame ones, dropping some. Of several thousand clones in the sample, over 60% were seen once. This specimen was collected from a patient who underwent chemoradiotherapy. The source of these receptors is a human donor with HPV-associated anogenital cancer. The CDR3 runs from the conserved cysteine through the conserved F or W. The D gene is left open where the match is weak. Some rows mark clone size as missing; the rest say once, few, many or name a class of expanded clone.

CASSSAYGYTF,TGTGCCAGCAGCTCCGCCTATGGCTACACCTTC,TRBV6-6,11,few,TRBJ1-2,NA
CASSLSGHSYEQYF,TGTGCCAGCAGCCTGTCGGGACACAGCTACGAGCAGTACTTC,TRBV5-4,14,NA,TRBJ2-7,NA
CASSPIRALNSPLHF,TGTGCCAGCAGCCCAATTCGGGCGCTTAATTCACCCCTCCACTTT,TRBV11-2,15,NA,TRBJ1-6,NA
CSVEFLAADEQFF,TGCAGCGTTGAGTTTCTGGCCGCGGATGAGCAGTTCTTC,TRBV29-1,13,NA,TRBJ2-1,NA
CASSLNQGYGNTIYF,TGCGCCAGCAGTTTAAATCAGGGGTACGGAAACACCATATATTTT,TRBV5-1,15,NA,TRBJ1-3,NA
CASSSVGYEQYF,TGTGCCAGCAGCTCAGTGGGGTACGAGCAGTACTTC,TRBV7-2,12,NA,TRBJ2-7,NA
CASSLEFEGATYEQYF,TGTGCCAGCAGCTTGGAGTTTGAGGGGGCCACCTACGAGCAGTACTTC,TRBV7-9,16,NA,TRBJ2-7,TRBD1
CASSKEWEDRENTEAFF,TGTGCCAGCAGCAAAGAGTGGGAAGACAGGGAGAACACTGAAGCTTTCTTT,TRBV21-1,17,once,TRBJ1-1,NA
CASSKDHVNYGYTF,TGCGCCAGCAGCAAAGACCATGTTAACTATGGCTACACCTTC,TRBV5-1,14,once,TRBJ1-2,NA
CASRSVWQGDQPQHF,TGTGCCAGCAGGTCGGTGTGGCAGGGGGATCAGCCCCAGCATTTT,TRBV6-1,15,NA,TRBJ1-5,TRBD1
CASSQEGQFKPQHF,TGCGCCAGCAGCCAAGAAGGCCAGTTCAAGCCCCAGCATTTT,TRBV4-1,14,NA,TRBJ1-5,NA
CASSQEGTTDEQYF,TGTGCCAGCAGCCAAGAGGGGACGACCGACGAGCAGTACTTC,TRBV7-9,14,few,TRBJ2-7,NA
CAWMGGPTGNTEAFF,TGTGCCTGGATGGGGGGCCCCACCGGTAACACTGAAGCTTTCTTT,TRBV30,15,NA,TRBJ1-1,NA
CASSGGDRGYGNTIYF,TGCGCCAGCAGTGGTGGGGACAGGGGGTATGGAAACACCATATATTTT,TRBV10-2,16,NA,TRBJ1-3,TRBD1
CASTLGVQETQYF,TGTGCCTCTACCCTGGGGGTCCAAGAGACCCAGTACTTC,TRBV5-5,13,NA,TRBJ2-5,NA
CASNIGQGGTEAFF,TGCGCCAGCAATATCGGGCAGGGGGGTACTGAAGCTTTCTTT,TRBV5-1,14,NA,TRBJ1-1,TRBD1
CASSGDTRNSPLHF,TGTGCCAGCAGCGGAGACACCAGAAATTCACCCCTCCACTTT,TRBV5-5,14,NA,TRBJ1-6,NA
CASSHLLRTTRDEKLFF,TGCGCCAGCAGCCATTTGCTTAGGACGACCCGGGATGAAAAACTGTTTTTT,TRBV4-1,17,few,TRBJ1-4,NA
CASSSPVSTDTQYF,TGTGCCAGCAGCTCCCCGGTCAGCACAGATACGCAGTATTTT,TRBV7-9,14,NA,TRBJ2-3,NA
CASGWDGPEQYF,TGTGCCAGTGGGTGGGACGGGCCCGAGCAGTACTTC,TRBV6-1,12,NA,TRBJ2-7,NA
CASSYYVGVGYTF,TGTGCCAGCAGTTACTACGTTGGCGTCGGCTACACCTTC,TRBV6-5,13,NA,TRBJ1-2,NA
CASSLVGGLSGNTIYF,TGCGCCAGCAGCTTGGTTGGGGGTCTTTCTGGAAACACCATATATTTT,TRBV5-1,16,NA,TRBJ1-3,NA
CASSLRLADPYEQYF,TGTGCCAGCAGTTTACGACTAGCGGACCCCTACGAGCAGTACTTC,TRBV27,15,NA,TRBJ2-7,TRBD2
CASSQDGGRAIYNEQFF,TGTGCCAGCAGCCAAGATGGCGGGAGGGCGATCTACAATGAGCAGTTCTTC,TRBV14,17,NA,TRBJ2-1,TRBD2
CASSGGSGEKLFF,TGTGCCAGCAGCGGGGGGAGCGGTGAAAAACTGTTTTTT,TRBV7-2,13,NA,TRBJ1-4,NA
CASSPSLEVHEQYF,TGCGCCAGCAGCCCCTCTTTGGAAGTTCACGAGCAGTACTTC,TRBV4-3,14,NA,TRBJ2-7,NA
CASRVGYNSNQPQHF,TGTGCCAGTCGGGTGGGCTACAATAGCAATCAGCCCCAGCATTTT,TRBV19,15,NA,TRBJ1-5,NA
CASSLDRRNYEQYF,TGTGCCAGCAGCTTGGACCGAAGGAACTACGAGCAGTACTTC,TRBV5-4,14,once,TRBJ2-7,NA
CASRPGQVGTGELFF,TGTGCCAGCAGGCCCGGACAGGTGGGGACCGGGGAGCTGTTTTTT,TRBV28,15,NA,TRBJ2-2,TRBD1
CASSTPNLKTEQYF,TGTGCCAGTAGTACCCCCAACTTAAAAACGGAGCAGTACTTC,TRBV19,14,once,TRBJ2-7,NA
CASSPTSGASPLHF,TGTGCCAGCTCACCGACGTCGGGGGCTTCACCCCTCCACTTT,TRBV18,14,few,TRBJ1-6,NA
CASSPPSSYEQYF,TGTGCCAGCAGTCCCCCCAGCTCCTACGAGCAGTACTTC,TRBV28,13,NA,TRBJ2-7,NA
CASSNSLGGTVPDTQYF,TGTGCCAGCAGCAATAGCCTTGGGGGTACGGTGCCAGATACGCAGTATTTT,TRBV9,17,NA,TRBJ2-3,NA
CAISEFSGGSDGYTF,TGTGCCATCAGTGAGTTTTCAGGGGGCAGCGATGGCTACACCTTC,TRBV10-3,15,NA,TRBJ1-2,TRBD1